This T cell receptor (beta chain) came from a study of T cells in Graves' hyperthyroidism and ophthalmopathy. Amplified regions were TCR beta CDR3 sequences from RNA transcripts. The primer set for the first-round RT-PCR of the TCR CDR3 was HTBI. MiXCR, applied by TCRdb to the multiplex PCR reads, yields one record per CDR3 protein. The sample lists 530,000 or so distinct CDR3 sequences, 17% occurring once. Deletions cut 4 bases from V and 1 base from J, with 13 bases between. The CDR3 loop spans 15 amino acids. Germline V gene data show CDR1 as SGHTS and CDR2 as YDEGEE. Lactation, pregnancy, other autoimmune disease or uncontrolled infection led to exclusion of patients. Orbital computed tomography, thyroid ultrasound, serum thyroxine and TRAb, and clinical symptoms together informed the diagnoses.

The sample was blood. This chain uses TRBV5-8 with TRBJ2-3; D gene uncertain. The origin of this receptor is a woman aged 18-29 years with Graves' ophthalmopathy. The CDR3 sequence is CASSPPPPRTDTQYF. The CDR3 nucleotides read TGTGCCAGCAGCCCTCCCCCCCCCCGCACAGATACGCAGTATTTT.